These T cell receptor beta chains were read from a single sample in a study of blood T cells in healthy people across ages. TCRdb analysed the 5' RACE reads with MiXCR anew, one entry per CDR3 protein. The table has some 880,000 distinct CDR3 sequences, roughly 40% seen once. Sequencing was performed on blood. The receptors come from a man between 18 and 29 years old in good health. Both conserved end residues are part of each CDR3. The D gene is left open where the match is weak. The size field is filled for only some rows; it gives once, few, many or a size class.

V gene: TRBV5-4; J gene: TRBJ2-5; clone size: few; D gene: TRBD2; CDR3 protein: CASSPIRASGGSQETQYF; CDR3 DNA: TGTGCCAGCAGCCCAATACGGGCTAGCGGGGGGTCCCAAGAGACCCAGTACTTC
V gene: TRBV4-2; J gene: TRBJ1-4; clone size: few; D gene: TRBD1; CDR3 protein: CASSLRDRDEKLFF; CDR3 DNA: TGTGCCAGCAGCCTCCGGGACAGGGACGAAAAACTGTTTTTT
V gene: TRBV12-3/TRBV12-4; J gene: TRBJ2-1; clone size: many; D gene: NA; CDR3 protein: CASTTELGFGYNEQFF; CDR3 DNA: TGTGCCAGCACCACCGAGTTGGGTTTCGGCTACAATGAGCAGTTCTTC
V gene: TRBV7-3; J gene: TRBJ2-1; clone size: few; D gene: TRBD2; CDR3 protein: CASSLFSGGASDEQFF; CDR3 DNA: TGTGCCAGCAGCTTATTTAGCGGGGGGGCTAGCGATGAGCAGTTCTTC
V gene: TRBV4-3; J gene: TRBJ2-7; clone size: NA; D gene: NA; CDR3 protein: CASSQVGSFYEQYF; CDR3 DNA: TGCGCCAGCAGCCAAGTTGGCAGTTTCTACGAGCAGTACTTC
V gene: TRBV20-1; J gene: TRBJ1-2; clone size: few; D gene: NA; CDR3 protein: CSARDGRNLNYGYTF; CDR3 DNA: TGCAGTGCTAGAGATGGCAGAAATTTAAACTATGGCTACACCTTC
V gene: TRBV24-1; J gene: TRBJ2-5; clone size: few; D gene: TRBD1; CDR3 protein: CATSDTGTGIGNEQYF; CDR3 DNA: TGTGCCACCAGTGATACCGGGACAGGGATAGGAAATGAGCAGTACTTC
V gene: TRBV7-9; J gene: TRBJ2-7; clone size: NA; D gene: NA; CDR3 protein: CASSLTSGESTYEQYF; CDR3 DNA: TGTGCCAGCAGCTTAACGTCAGGGGAGAGTACCTACGAGCAGTACTTC
V gene: TRBV3-1; J gene: TRBJ2-1; clone size: NA; D gene: TRBD2; CDR3 protein: CASSQDLASGGAPPYNEQFF; CDR3 DNA: TGTGCCAGCAGCCAAGATCTGGCTAGCGGGGGGGCACCACCCTACAATGAGCAGTTCTTC
V gene: TRBV20-1; J gene: TRBJ2-2; clone size: NA; D gene: NA; CDR3 protein: CSAASWGGAAGELFF; CDR3 DNA: TGCAGTGCTGCGTCCTGGGGGGGGGCCGCCGGGGAGCTGTTTTTT
V gene: TRBV5-1; J gene: TRBJ2-3; clone size: NA; D gene: NA; CDR3 protein: CASSLGRESDTQYF; CDR3 DNA: TGCGCCAGCAGCCTCGGCCGGGAGTCAGATACGCAGTATTTT
V gene: TRBV20-1; J gene: TRBJ2-7; clone size: many; D gene: TRBD2; CDR3 protein: CSARDYLTSYEQYF; CDR3 DNA: TGCAGTGCCCGGGACTACTTGACTTCCTACGAGCAGTACTTC
V gene: TRBV2; J gene: TRBJ1-1; clone size: NA; D gene: TRBD1; CDR3 protein: CASSTGGGQGAMGTEAFF; CDR3 DNA: TGTGCCAGCAGTACCGGGGGGGGACAGGGGGCCATGGGCACTGAAGCTTTCTTT
V gene: TRBV5-1; J gene: TRBJ2-5; clone size: NA; D gene: TRBD1; CDR3 protein: CASSFRQGQETQYF; CDR3 DNA: TGCGCCAGCAGCTTCAGACAGGGGCAAGAGACCCAGTACTTC
V gene: TRBV6-1; J gene: TRBJ1-4; clone size: NA; D gene: TRBD1; CDR3 protein: CASRRFGTGTQTNEKLFF; CDR3 DNA: TGTGCCAGCAGAAGGTTCGGGACAGGGACCCAGACTAATGAAAAACTGTTTTTT
V gene: TRBV4-3; J gene: TRBJ1-2; clone size: many; D gene: NA; CDR3 protein: CASSQDRSSGGYTF; CDR3 DNA: TGCGCCAGCAGCCAAGATAGGTCCTCGGGAGGCTACACCTTC
V gene: TRBV20-1; J gene: TRBJ2-7; clone size: NA; D gene: TRBD1; CDR3 protein: CSARDGTVMSYEQYF; CDR3 DNA: TGCAGTGCTAGAGACGGGACAGTTATGTCCTACGAGCAGTACTTC
V gene: TRBV6-2/TRBV6-3; J gene: TRBJ1-2; clone size: once; D gene: NA; CDR3 protein: CASSYQGRGANYGCTF; CDR3 DNA: TGTGCCAGCAGTTATCAAGGACGGGGCGCTAACTATGGCTGCACCTTC
V gene: TRBV5-1; J gene: TRBJ1-1; clone size: NA; D gene: NA; CDR3 protein: CASSLGNGNTEAFF; CDR3 DNA: TGCGCCAGCAGCTTGGGAAACGGGAACACTGAAGCTTTCTTT
V gene: TRBV6-2/TRBV6-3; J gene: TRBJ2-2; clone size: few; D gene: NA; CDR3 protein: CASSPRGHTGELFF; CDR3 DNA: TGTGCCAGCTCCCCCAGGGGCCACACCGGGGAGCTGTTTTTT
V gene: TRBV4-3; J gene: TRBJ1-1; clone size: few; D gene: TRBD1; CDR3 protein: CASSGRDRGLRAFF; CDR3 DNA: TGCGCCAGCAGCGGACGGGACAGGGGTCTTAGAGCTTTCTTT
V gene: TRBV6-5; J gene: TRBJ2-5; clone size: NA; D gene: TRBD1; CDR3 protein: CASSNRGGEQYF; CDR3 DNA: TGTGCCAGCAGTAACAGGGGCGGTGAGCAGTACTTC
V gene: TRBV7-2; J gene: TRBJ2-5; clone size: many; D gene: NA; CDR3 protein: CASSLAMVMDRETQYF; CDR3 DNA: TGTGCCAGCAGCTTAGCTATGGTGATGGATCGAGAGACCCAGTACTTC
V gene: TRBV2; J gene: TRBJ2-1; clone size: NA; D gene: NA; CDR3 protein: CASREGVYNEQFF; CDR3 DNA: TGTGCCAGCAGGGAGGGGGTCTACAATGAGCAGTTCTTC
V gene: TRBV6-5; J gene: TRBJ2-5; clone size: many; D gene: NA; CDR3 protein: CASSSTRKETQYF; CDR3 DNA: TGTGCCAGCAGTTCGACACGAAAAGAGACCCAGTACTTC
V gene: TRBV18; J gene: TRBJ1-2; clone size: NA; D gene: TRBD1; CDR3 protein: CASSPVPGQGSGYGYTF; CDR3 DNA: TGTGCCAGCTCACCTGTCCCGGGACAGGGATCGGGCTATGGCTACACCTTC
V gene: TRBV4-3; J gene: TRBJ2-3; clone size: few; D gene: TRBD2; CDR3 protein: CASSLSGGVGDTQYF; CDR3 DNA: TGCGCCAGCAGCCTCTCGGGGGGGGTCGGAGATACGCAGTATTTT
V gene: TRBV20-1; J gene: TRBJ2-1; clone size: NA; D gene: NA; CDR3 protein: CSARGTSNYNEQFF; CDR3 DNA: TGCAGTGCTAGGGGGACTTCAAACTACAATGAGCAGTTCTTC
V gene: TRBV4-3; J gene: TRBJ2-2; clone size: NA; D gene: TRBD2; CDR3 protein: CASSQELGGWNTGELFF; CDR3 DNA: TGCGCCAGCAGCCAGGAATTGGGGGGGTGGAACACCGGGGAGCTGTTTTTT
V gene: TRBV20-1; J gene: TRBJ2-3; clone size: few; D gene: TRBD2; CDR3 protein: CSARVTSGAQKITDTQYF; CDR3 DNA: TGCAGTGCTAGAGTGACTAGCGGGGCTCAGAAAATCACAGATACGCAGTATTTT
V gene: TRBV12-3/TRBV12-4; J gene: TRBJ2-5; clone size: few; D gene: NA; CDR3 protein: CASSSLTPQETQYF; CDR3 DNA: TGTGCCAGCAGTTCCCTGACACCCCAAGAGACCCAGTACTTC
V gene: TRBV25-1; J gene: TRBJ2-2; clone size: few; D gene: NA; CDR3 protein: CAASKDPGTGELFF; CDR3 DNA: TGTGCGGCGTCGAAGGACCCCGGAACCGGGGAGCTGTTTTTT
V gene: TRBV7-9; J gene: TRBJ2-5; clone size: few; D gene: NA; CDR3 protein: CASSLSPNQETQYF; CDR3 DNA: TGTGCCAGCAGCTTATCACCCAACCAAGAGACCCAGTACTTC
V gene: TRBV7-3; J gene: TRBJ2-3; clone size: NA; D gene: TRBD2; CDR3 protein: CASSLGGDLRDTQYF; CDR3 DNA: TGTGCCAGCAGCTTAGGGGGGGACCTCAGGGATACGCAGTATTTT
V gene: TRBV4-3; J gene: TRBJ1-2; clone size: NA; D gene: NA; CDR3 protein: CASSRNTQGVDGYTF; CDR3 DNA: TGCGCCAGCAGCCGAAATACTCAGGGAGTGGACGGCTACACCTTC
V gene: TRBV5-1; J gene: TRBJ2-7; clone size: NA; D gene: TRBD1; CDR3 protein: CASSLDRGSLYEQYF; CDR3 DNA: TGCGCCAGCAGCTTGGACAGGGGTTCCCTCTACGAGCAGTACTTC
V gene: TRBV25-1; J gene: TRBJ1-6; clone size: NA; D gene: TRBD1; CDR3 protein: CTSSTGGDSYNSPLHF; CDR3 DNA: TGTACCAGCAGTACAGGGGGCGACTCCTATAATTCACCCCTCCACTTT
V gene: TRBV7-3; J gene: TRBJ1-1; clone size: few; D gene: NA; CDR3 protein: CASSLGGRPEAFF; CDR3 DNA: TGTGCCAGCAGCTTAGGGGGGCGCCCTGAAGCTTTCTTT
V gene: TRBV4-1; J gene: TRBJ2-5; clone size: NA; D gene: TRBD2; CDR3 protein: CASSQGAGGDETQYF; CDR3 DNA: TGCGCCAGCAGCCAAGGAGCGGGGGGTGATGAGACCCAGTACTTC
V gene: TRBV11-1; J gene: TRBJ2-1; clone size: NA; D gene: NA; CDR3 protein: CASSLTGEAYNEQFF; CDR3 DNA: TGTGCCAGCAGCCTTACAGGGGAGGCCTACAATGAGCAGTTCTTC
V gene: TRBV4-3; J gene: TRBJ1-6; clone size: NA; D gene: NA; CDR3 protein: CASSQELAEGSPLHF; CDR3 DNA: TGCGCCAGCAGCCAAGAATTGGCAGAGGGATCACCCCTCCACTTT
V gene: TRBV7-9; J gene: TRBJ2-1; clone size: NA; D gene: TRBD2; CDR3 protein: CASSFQLAEREQFF; CDR3 DNA: TGTGCCAGCAGCTTTCAACTAGCGGAGCGTGAGCAGTTCTTC
V gene: TRBV19; J gene: TRBJ2-5; clone size: NA; D gene: NA; CDR3 protein: CASSKGGTQYF; CDR3 DNA: TGTGCCAGTAGCAAAGGAGGGACCCAGTACTTC
V gene: TRBV20-1; J gene: TRBJ2-4; clone size: many; D gene: NA; CDR3 protein: CSARDLRGKNIQYF; CDR3 DNA: TGCAGTGCTAGAGATCTTAGGGGCAAAAACATTCAGTACTTC
V gene: TRBV12-3/TRBV12-4; J gene: TRBJ2-2; clone size: few; D gene: NA; CDR3 protein: CASPEGGQGGELFF; CDR3 DNA: TGTGCCAGCCCGGAAGGGGGGCAGGGCGGGGAGCTGTTTTTT
V gene: TRBV30; J gene: TRBJ2-3; clone size: many; D gene: TRBD2; CDR3 protein: CAWRARTSGVTDTQYF; CDR3 DNA: TGTGCCTGGAGGGCTCGGACTAGCGGGGTAACAGATACGCAGTATTTT
V gene: TRBV11-2; J gene: TRBJ2-3; clone size: NA; D gene: NA; CDR3 protein: CASSLGHRVTDTQYF; CDR3 DNA: TGTGCCAGCAGCTTAGGCCACAGGGTGACAGATACGCAGTATTTT
V gene: TRBV7-2; J gene: TRBJ2-1; clone size: few; D gene: TRBD2; CDR3 protein: CASSPAGTSVTYNEQFF; CDR3 DNA: TGTGCCAGCAGCCCAGCGGGGACTAGCGTGACATACAATGAGCAGTTCTTC
V gene: TRBV5-1; J gene: TRBJ1-1; clone size: NA; D gene: NA; CDR3 protein: CASSALPRNTEAFF; CDR3 DNA: TGCGCCAGCAGCGCCCTACCACGGAACACTGAAGCTTTCTTT
V gene: TRBV6-1; J gene: TRBJ1-2; clone size: few; D gene: TRBD1; CDR3 protein: CASTPHQDRGLFYGYTF; CDR3 DNA: TGTGCCAGCACCCCGCACCAGGACAGGGGACTCTTCTATGGCTACACCTTC
V gene: TRBV7-8; J gene: TRBJ2-5; clone size: NA; D gene: NA; CDR3 protein: CAIEWGGNQETQYF; CDR3 DNA: TGTGCCATCGAATGGGGGGGCAACCAAGAGACCCAGTACTTC
V gene: TRBV7-6; J gene: TRBJ2-2; clone size: NA; D gene: NA; CDR3 protein: CASSLKGETGELFF; CDR3 DNA: TGTGCCAGCAGCTTGAAAGGGGAAACCGGGGAGCTGTTTTTT
V gene: TRBV20-1; J gene: TRBJ2-1; clone size: NA; D gene: TRBD2; CDR3 protein: CSVPIRLAEYNEQFF; CDR3 DNA: TGCAGTGTCCCGATTAGACTAGCGGAGTACAATGAGCAGTTCTTC
V gene: TRBV12-3/TRBV12-4; J gene: TRBJ1-4; clone size: NA; D gene: NA; CDR3 protein: CASSLSRLQANEKLFF; CDR3 DNA: TGTGCCAGCAGTTTATCACGACTCCAAGCTAATGAAAAACTGTTTTTT
V gene: TRBV4-1; J gene: TRBJ1-1; clone size: NA; D gene: TRBD1; CDR3 protein: CASSQDYQGVLDTEAFF; CDR3 DNA: TGCGCCAGCAGCCAAGATTATCAGGGGGTTTTGGACACTGAAGCTTTCTTT
V gene: TRBV28; J gene: TRBJ2-7; clone size: NA; D gene: NA; CDR3 protein: CASSLVPLRGHEQYF; CDR3 DNA: TGTGCCAGCAGTTTAGTCCCTTTAAGAGGCCACGAGCAGTACTTC
V gene: TRBV20-1; J gene: TRBJ2-5; clone size: many; D gene: NA; CDR3 protein: CSAGTGPQETQYF; CDR3 DNA: TGCAGTGCTGGTACGGGACCACAAGAGACCCAGTACTTC
V gene: TRBV18; J gene: TRBJ1-6; clone size: few; D gene: NA; CDR3 protein: CASSPGEGMSSPLHF; CDR3 DNA: TGTGCCAGCTCACCGGGAGAGGGTATGAGTTCACCCCTCCACTTT
V gene: TRBV9; J gene: TRBJ2-3; clone size: NA; D gene: TRBD2; CDR3 protein: CASSIPGVAGGPDTQYF; CDR3 DNA: TGTGCCAGCAGCATCCCCGGGGTAGCGGGGGGCCCAGATACGCAGTATTTT